This T cell receptor (beta chain) was recorded in a study of blood T cell repertoires in COVID-19. Across the whole study: Sites in the United States, Italy and Spain provided acute and convalescent COVID-19 samples. Nucleic acid was either cDNA or gDNA, and it came from T cells, B-cell-depleted T cells, or PBMCs.

This CDR3 contains 13 residues. Trimming removed 3 bases at V and 10 bases at J, with 16 bases between. The germline CDR1 and CDR2 sequences are DFQATT and SNEGSKA (reference sequence). Authors' methods: Reference gene primer amplification in the assay estimated nucleated cell counts. Libraries were prepared by immunoSEQ multiplex PCR; TCRdb keeps only in-frame clonotypes and omits some of them. V and J calls and clone size are copied from that table; D and trimming were computed from the DNA. This sample yields tens of thousands of clones, of which roughly nine tenths are seen a single time; 4.8% belongs to the top ten.

The sequencing input was peripheral blood. The V gene is TRBV20-1, the J gene TRBJ2-1; maybe TRBD2 (5 bases). The receptor comes from a human donor in a cohort sampled during active COVID-19. CDR3 protein: CSASRTGGWEQFF. In nucleotides, the CDR3 is TGCAGTGCTAGTAGGACTGGAGGTTGGGAGCAGTTCTTC.